A single sample is the source of the 9 T cell receptor beta chains below, sequenced in a study of cytomegalovirus exposure and HLA in healthy donors. Amplification used 60 Vbeta primers and 13 Jbeta primers. TCRdb's table, derived via immunoSEQ multiplex PCR, lists solely in-frame clones and lacks some. The data contain about 64,000 clones, approximately 83% of them singletons. The sequenced material came from PBMCs. The receptor source for this set is a female donor in good health and CMV-seronegative.

The rearrangement uses TRBV5-1 and TRBJ2-1, with D unclear. The V gene's germline CDR1 is SGHRS and CDR2 YFSETQ. V dropped 1 base and J dropped 4 bases, with 6 bases sitting between them. The CDR3 runs to 13 residues. CDR3 DNA sequence: TGCGCCAGCAGCTTGTCTGAGTACAATGAGCAGTTCTTC. Amino acids: CASSLSEYNEQFF. Full variable domain (rest looked up from reference TRBV5-1 and TRBJ2-1): KAGVTQTPRYLIKTRGQQVTLSCSPISGHRSVSWYQQTPGQGLQFLFEYFSETQRNKGNFPGRFSGRQFSNSRSEMNVSTLELGDSALYLCASSLSEYNEQFFGPGTRLTVL.

This chain connects TRBV9 to TRBJ2-3; TRBD2 aligns across 11 bases. This CDR3 is built from 16 residues. Germline V gene sequence: CDR1 SGDLS, CDR2 YYNGEE. The J segment lost 5 bases and the V segment lost 3 bases, leaving 8 bases of the junction unmatched. The CDR3 nucleotides read TGTGCCAGCAGCGCCATGGGTAGCGGGAGGGGAGATACGCAGTATTTT. It specifies CASSAMGSGRGDTQYF.

The V gene is TRBV4-1, the J gene TRBJ2-7, with TRBD2 matching 8 bases. The CDR3 consists of 14 residues. J gave up 1 base and V 3 bases, and 2 bases lay outside the gene matches. CDR1 and CDR2 from the germline V gene are MGHRA and YSYEKL. CDR3 nucleotide sequence: TGCGCCAGCAGCCACGGGGGGGGGTCCTACGAGCAGTACTTC. This translates into CASSHGGGSYEQYF.

This chain joins TRBV11-1 and TRBJ1-2; D is uncertain. The germline V and J ends were trimmed by 5 bases and 4 bases, with 17 bases remaining between them. The CDR3 length is 15 residues. Germline CDR1 SGHAT, CDR2 FQDESV (reference sequence). CDR3 DNA: TGTGCCAGCAGCCAGGACGGGAGGGAATCCTATGGCTACACCTTC. It codes for CASSQDGRESYGYTF.

The rearrangement joins TRBV30 to TRBJ2-5; 9 nucleotides agree with TRBD2. The CDR3 is made up of 13 amino acids. V gave up 6 bases and J gave up 3 bases; unmatched junction bases: 5. The germline gives CDR1 GTSNPN, CDR2 SVGIG (reference sequence). In DNA, the CDR3 is TGTGCCTGCCGGGCTAGCGGGAAAGAGACCCAGTACTTC. Translated: CACRASGKETQYF. Combining the CDR3 with reference TRBV30 and TRBJ2-5 gives the whole variable domain SQTIHQWPATLVQPVGSPLSLECTVEGTSNPNLYWYRQAAGRGLQLLFYSVGIGQISSEVPQNLSASRPQDRQFILSSKKLLLSDSGFYLCACRASGKETQYFGPGTRLLVL.

Regarding this clone: Mismatch with germline at one junction end may stem from a read error. The J gene is TRBJ1-1, the V gene TRBV11-2; 8 bases agree with TRBD1. Germline CDR1 reads SGHAT; CDR2 reads FQNNGV. The CDR3 length is 15 residues. This chain's CDR3 is CVSSFQGQENTEAFF. Written as DNA, the CDR3 is TGTGTCAGCAGCTTTCAGGGACAGGAGAACACTGAAGCTTTCTTT.

The chain carries TRBV6-6 and TRBJ2-7, with D possibly TRBD1 on 6 matching bases. This CDR3 comprises 13 residues. From germline, CDR1 is MNHNY and CDR2 SVGAGI (reference sequence). Deletions cut 10 bases from V and 3 bases from J, with 16 bases between. CDR3 sequence reads: CATSQTGLYEQYF. The CDR3 nucleotides read TGTGCCACTTCTCAGACAGGCCTCTACGAGCAGTACTTC.

The chain combines TRBV6-1 with TRBJ2-7; 9 nucleotides match TRBD1. From germline, CDR1 is MNHNS and CDR2 SASEGT. This CDR3 has 15 residues. Trimming removed 6 bases from V and 6 bases from J; junction bases left unmatched: 12. The CDR3, as DNA: TGTGCCAGCAGCCCCTCTGGGACAGGGTCTCTCGAGCAGTACTTC. Its protein product is CASSPSGTGSLEQYF.

This chain joins TRBV19 and TRBJ1-1, with D unclear. The germline V gene encodes CDR1 LNHDA and CDR2 SQIVND (reference sequence). Trimming stripped 4 bases from V and 1 base from J, with 13 bases between. The CDR3 totals 15 residues. The DNA of the CDR3 is TGTGCCAGTAGTAGTAATGAGGGAAGGAACACTGAAGCTTTCTTT. This gives the protein CASSSNEGRNTEAFF.